This T cell receptor (beta chain) was identified in a study of a mutant IDH1 vaccine in newly diagnosed glioma. On this clone itself: Its antigen is currently unknown.

V lost 2 bases to trimming and J lost 0 bases, with 5 bases between them. The CDR3 runs to 14 residues. Germline V lookup: CDR1 ENHRY, CDR2 SYGVKD. Method: immunoSEQ multiplex PCR; TCRdb's copy keeps in-frame clones and lacks some. The sample lists about 86,000 clones, 75% to 85% occurring once. Time point in this sample: week 23, last vaccination. What each vaccine dose contained was 300 ug of mutant IDH1 20-mer peptide, accompanied by topical imiquimod. The TCR sequence derives from a man aged 25 to 40 with glioma. Some clones in this sample may be carry-over from other donors' samples. Sequences were derived from PBMCs, sampled from a glioma patient whose treatment included an IDH1 peptide vaccine. V gene TRBV10-3 combines with J gene TRBJ1-3, with D unresolved. CDR3 DNA: TGTGCCATCAGTGAGGGCGACTCTGGAAACACCATATATTTT. Its protein is CAISEGDSGNTIYF.